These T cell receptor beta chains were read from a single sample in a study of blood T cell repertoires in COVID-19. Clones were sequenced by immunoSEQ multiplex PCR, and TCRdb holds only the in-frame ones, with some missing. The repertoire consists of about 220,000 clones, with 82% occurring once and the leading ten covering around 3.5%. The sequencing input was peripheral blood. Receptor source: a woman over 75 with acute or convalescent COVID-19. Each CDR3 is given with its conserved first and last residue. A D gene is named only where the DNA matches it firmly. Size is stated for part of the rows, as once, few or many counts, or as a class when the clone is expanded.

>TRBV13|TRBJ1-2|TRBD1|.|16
TGTGCCAGCAGCTTCCGGGACAGAAGTTTGGGCTATGGCTACACCTTC
CASSFRDRSLGYGYTF
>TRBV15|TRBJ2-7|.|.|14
TGTGCCACCAGCAGAGATCAAGGGGCCTACGAGCAGTACTTC
CATSRDQGAYEQYF
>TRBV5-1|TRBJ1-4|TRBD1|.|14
TGCGCCAGCAGCGTAGACAGGGGTAATGAAAAACTGTTTTTT
CASSVDRGNEKLFF
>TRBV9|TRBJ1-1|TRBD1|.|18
TGTGCCAGCAGCGTAGAGGCCTACAGGGGCCTCCCTAACACTGAAGCTTTCTTT
CASSVEAYRGLPNTEAFF
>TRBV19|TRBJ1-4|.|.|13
TGTGCCAGTACCGGCAGCGCTAATGAAAAACTGTTTTTT
CASTGSANEKLFF
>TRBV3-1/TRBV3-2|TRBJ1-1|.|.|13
TGTGCCAGCAGCCTGACTGGGGGCGGCGGAGCTTTCTTT
CASSLTGGGGAFF
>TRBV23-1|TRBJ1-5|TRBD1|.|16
TGCGCCGGCAACCGACGCCGGGACAGGGGGAGTAGGCCCCAGCATTTT
CAGNRRRDRGSRPQHF
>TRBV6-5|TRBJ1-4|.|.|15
TGTGCCAGCAGTTCAAGAACAGGGACCGGAGAAAAACTGTTTTTT
CASSSRTGTGEKLFF
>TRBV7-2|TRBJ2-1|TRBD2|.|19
TGTGCCAGCAGCTTAGATGGGACTACCGTCCTTTCTGCCTACACTGAGCAGTTCTTC
CASSLDGTTVLSAYTEQFF
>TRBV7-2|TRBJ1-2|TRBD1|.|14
TGTGCCAGCAGCTTAATGGACAGGGACTATGGCTACACCTTC
CASSLMDRDYGYTF
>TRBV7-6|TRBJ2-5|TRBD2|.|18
TGTGCCAGCAGCCGCGGGACTAGCGGGGGGGCTTACCAAGAGACCCAGTACTTC
CASSRGTSGGAYQETQYF
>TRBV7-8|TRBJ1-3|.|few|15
TGTGCCAGCAGCTTAAGCCGAGGGCAGAGAAACACCATATATTTT
CASSLSRGQRNTIYF
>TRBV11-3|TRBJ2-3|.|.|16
TGTGCCAGCAGCCCCCGGCGGCAGGGACTCCCAGATACGCAGTATTTT
CASSPRRQGLPDTQYF
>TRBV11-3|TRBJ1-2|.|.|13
TGTGCCAGCAGCCCCTATGCGGGCTATGGCTACACCTTC
CASSPYAGYGYTF
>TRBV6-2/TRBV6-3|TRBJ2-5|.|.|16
TGTGCCAGCAGTCTCGGGAACGCCCAACGAGTGGAGACCCAGTACTTC
CASSLGNAQRVETQYF